The 2 T cell receptor beta chains presented below share a single source sample, sequenced in a study of T cells in women clearing cervical HPV infection. TCRdb's copy holds only in-frame clones and misses some; the assay was immunoSEQ multiplex PCR. The repertoire table contains approximately 22,000 clones. Sample: blood buffy coat. The receptors derive from a woman between 18 and 70 years old with a cervical HPV16 infection that either progressed to CIN3+ or cleared (not recorded which).

In the case of this clone: The read halts 3 residues ahead of the CDR3 end, with the missing end drawn from the germline J gene. This sequence joins TRBV19 and TRBJ2-5, with D perhaps TRBD2 (5 bases). With 3 bases removed from V and 1 base from J, the gap between germline ends came to 15 bases. In germline, CDR1 is LNHDA, CDR2 SQIVND (reference sequence). CDR3 length equals 16 residues. CDR3 sequence: CASSIAAGIPQETQYF. The covered CDR3 bases are TGTGCCAGTAGTATTGCCGCGGGCATCCCCCAAGAGACC.

About this clone itself: The read stops 3 residues short of the end of the CDR3; the missing end is completed from the germline J gene. The rearrangement joins TRBV19 to TRBJ2-5; D ambiguous. Germline V CDR1 and CDR2: LNHDA, SQIVND (reference sequence). The CDR3 has 13 amino acids. The V and J ends lost 5 bases and 0 bases respectively, with 7 bases between them. Incomplete CDR3 DNA: TGTGCCAGTAGTTGGAGCGACCAAGAGACC. Amino acids: CASSWSDQET. The entire CDR3 reads CASSWSDQETQYF.